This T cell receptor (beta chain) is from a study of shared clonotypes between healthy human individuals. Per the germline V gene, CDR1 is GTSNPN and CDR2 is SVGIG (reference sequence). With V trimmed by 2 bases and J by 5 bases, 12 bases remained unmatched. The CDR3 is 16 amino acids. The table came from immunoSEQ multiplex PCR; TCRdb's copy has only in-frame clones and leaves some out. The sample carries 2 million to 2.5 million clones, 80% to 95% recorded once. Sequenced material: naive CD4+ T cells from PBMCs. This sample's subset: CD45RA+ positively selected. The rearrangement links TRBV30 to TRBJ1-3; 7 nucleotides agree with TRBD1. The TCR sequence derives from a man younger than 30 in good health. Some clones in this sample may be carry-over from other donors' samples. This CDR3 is CAWSTRGQRTRNTIYF. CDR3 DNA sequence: TGTGCCTGGAGTACACGGGGACAGCGGACGAGAAACACCATATATTTT. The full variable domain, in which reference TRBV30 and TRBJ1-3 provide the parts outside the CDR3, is SQTIHQWPATLVQPVGSPLSLECTVEGTSNPNLYWYRQAAGRGLQLLFYSVGIGQISSEVPQNLSASRPQDRQFILSSKKLLLSDSGFYLCAWSTRGQRTRNTIYFGEGSWLTVV.